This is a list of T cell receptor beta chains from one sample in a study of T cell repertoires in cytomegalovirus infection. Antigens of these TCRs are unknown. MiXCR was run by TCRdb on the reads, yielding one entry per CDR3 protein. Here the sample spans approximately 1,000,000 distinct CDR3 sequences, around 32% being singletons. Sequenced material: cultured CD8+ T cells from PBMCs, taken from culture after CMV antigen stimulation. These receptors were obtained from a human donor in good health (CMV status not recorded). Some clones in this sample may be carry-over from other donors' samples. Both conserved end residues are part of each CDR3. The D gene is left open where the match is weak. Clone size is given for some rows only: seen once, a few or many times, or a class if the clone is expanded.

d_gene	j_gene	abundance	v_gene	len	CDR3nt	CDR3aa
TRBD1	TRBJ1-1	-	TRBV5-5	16	TGTGCCAGCAGCTTGGTACTGACAGGGCTGAACACTGAAGCTTTCTTT	CASSLVLTGLNTEAFF
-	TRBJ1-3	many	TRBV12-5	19	TGTGCTAGTGGTTCCCGTCCCGTGAACTTCATTTGCTCTGGAAACACCATATATTTT	CASGSRPVNFICSGNTIYF
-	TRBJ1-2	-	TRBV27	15	TGTGCCAGCAGTTTATCGATTTCCGGACGATATGGCTACACCTTC	CASSLSISGRYGYTF
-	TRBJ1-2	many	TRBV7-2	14	TGTGCCAGCAGCCCCTTGGGGGCCTACTATGGCTACACCTTC	CASSPLGAYYGYTF
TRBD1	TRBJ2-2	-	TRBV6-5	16	TGTGCCAGTCATTCCCTCGACAGGGGTAACACCGGGGAGCTGTTTTTT	CASHSLDRGNTGELFF
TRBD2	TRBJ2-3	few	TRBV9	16	TGTGCCAGCAGCGAGGGCATACTAGCGGTCACAGATACGCAGTATTTT	CASSEGILAVTDTQYF
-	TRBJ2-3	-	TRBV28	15	TGTGCCAGCAGGGCCCTAATGGCGAGCACAGATACGCAGTATTTT	CASRALMASTDTQYF
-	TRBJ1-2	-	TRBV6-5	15	TGTGCCAGCAGACCCTTTACAGGGCGGCTCGGTGGCTACACCTTC	CASRPFTGRLGGYTF
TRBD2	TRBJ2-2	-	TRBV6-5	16	TGTGCCAGCAGTTACTCGAGCGGGGGCATCACCGGGGAGCTGTTTTTT	CASSYSSGGITGELFF
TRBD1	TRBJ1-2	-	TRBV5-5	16	TGTGCCAGCAGCTGGGACAGGGTAGATCGGCTGGATGGCTACACCTTC	CASSWDRVDRLDGYTF
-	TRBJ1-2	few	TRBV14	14	TGTGCCAGCAGCCAAGATACCGGGAACTATGGCTACACCTTC	CASSQDTGNYGYTF
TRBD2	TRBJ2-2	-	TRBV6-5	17	TGTGCCAGCAGTTACTCGAATTTCCTAGCGGGCACCGGGGAGCTGTTTTTT	CASSYSNFLAGTGELFF
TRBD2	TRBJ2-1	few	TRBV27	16	TGTGCCAGCAACCCCTTCGGGGGGAGCTCCTACAATGAGCAGTTCTTC	CASNPFGGSSYNEQFF
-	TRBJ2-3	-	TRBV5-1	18	TGCGCCAGCAGCTTGGATGGAAAGTGGGTTATTGGACCAGATACGCAGTATTTT	CASSLDGKWVIGPDTQYF
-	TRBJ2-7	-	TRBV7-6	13	TGTGCCAGCAGCTTCGGTACCTCGGACGAGCAGTACTTC	CASSFGTSDEQYF
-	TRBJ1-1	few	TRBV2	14	TGTGCCAGCAGAAGGACAGACATGAACACTGAAGCTTTCTTT	CASRRTDMNTEAFF
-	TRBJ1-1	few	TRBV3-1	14	TGTGCCAGCAGCCTGGGCCCTCTTCTGACTGAAGCTTTCTTT	CASSLGPLLTEAFF
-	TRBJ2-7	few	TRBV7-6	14	TGTGCCAGCAGCTTAACACAGGGCTACGACGAGCAGTACTTC	CASSLTQGYDEQYF
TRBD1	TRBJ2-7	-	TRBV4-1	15	TGCGCCAGCAGCCAAGAGACAGGGGGCTATTACGAGCAGTACTTC	CASSQETGGYYEQYF
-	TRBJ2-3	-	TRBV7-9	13	TGTGCCAAAGGGGAGGGGGACACAGATACGCAGTATTTT	CAKGEGDTDTQYF
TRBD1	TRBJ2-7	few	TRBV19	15	TGTGCCAGTAGTATAGCGGGACAGGGGACCTACGAGCAGTACTTC	CASSIAGQGTYEQYF
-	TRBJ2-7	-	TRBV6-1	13	TGTGCCAGCAGTTTGTCAGAATCCTACGAGCAGTACTTC	CASSLSESYEQYF
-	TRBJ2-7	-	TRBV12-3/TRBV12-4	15	TGTGCCAGCAGTTCAGGGACGCCCGAATCCTACGGGCAGTACTTC	CASSSGTPESYGQYF
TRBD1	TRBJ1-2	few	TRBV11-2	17	TGTGCCAGCAGCTTACTTAGGGACAGGGGACTCAAGGATGGCTACACCTTC	CASSLLRDRGLKDGYTF